The 8 T cell receptor beta chains listed next were all sequenced from one sample in a study of cytomegalovirus exposure and HLA in healthy donors (dated by TCRdb to 2016 to 2017). Library construction relied on the immunoSEQ multiplex PCR assay. A mixture of 60 forward primers for TCR Vbeta segments and 13 reverse primers for TCR Jbeta segments was used in the multiplex PCR. In TCRdb, the immuneACCESS table is reduced to in-frame sequences with V and J assigned. These tables do not hold every clone; where another copy was compared, an unresolved V gene accounts for under half, and the others remain unexplained. The sample contains some 170,000 clones, roughly 82% of them found a single time. 1.5% to 2% of the sample rests with the top ten. The specimen sequenced was PBMCs. All receptors derive from a woman under 40 in good health and CMV-seronegative.

The genes are TRBV4-2 and TRBJ2-1; 10 nucleotides match TRBD1. The CDR3 has 18 residues. The germline V gene has CDR1 LGHNA and CDR2 YNFKEQ. Losses at the gene ends were 5 bases for V and 3 bases for J; bases not matched to a gene: 13. The DNA for the CDR3 is TGTGCCAGCAGCGGTCGGACAGGGGGTAGTCCGGACTACAATGAGCAGTTCTTC. Encoded protein: CASSGRTGGSPDYNEQFF.

The J gene is TRBJ1-5, the V gene TRBV5-3; no reliable D call. TRBV5-3 is annotated as an ORF whose role is uncertain. V gave up 0 bases and J gave up 5 bases, with 9 bases separating them. This CDR3 has 14 amino acids. The CDR3 DNA follows: TGTGCCAGAAGCTTGGGGGCCGGGGATCAGCCCCAGCATTTT. This sequence encodes CARSLGAGDQPQHF.

This CDR3 is CASIPDRWSYEQYF. CDR3 DNA: TGTGCCAGCATCCCGGACAGGTGGTCCTACGAGCAGTACTTC. The chain combines TRBV7-2 with TRBJ2-7; the match to TRBD1 covers 7 bases. Germline V gives CDR1 SGHTA, CDR2 FQGNSA. The CDR3 runs to 14 residues. V trimming: 7 bases; J trimming: 1 base; junction bases outside the gene matches: 7.

This chain joins TRBV6-5 and TRBJ2-7; a weak D match, TRBD1 (7 bases). The CDR3 length is 14 residues. Germline V CDR1 and CDR2: MNHEY, SVGAGI. The V and J ends lost 2 bases and 6 bases respectively, with 14 bases between them. The CDR3 protein is CASSYAGQLSEQYF. The CDR3 DNA is TGTGCCAGCAGTTACGCGGGACAGCTCAGCGAGCAGTACTTC.

This chain joins TRBV28 and TRBJ1-2; possible D gene TRBD1, 6 bases. The germline V gene has CDR1 MDHEN and CDR2 SYDVKM. The ends were cut back, 6 bases at V and 0 bases at J, with 11 bases in the middle. CDR3 size: 14 residues. The CDR3, as DNA: TGTGCCAGCAGGACCGACAGGACTAACTATGGCTACACCTTC. Its protein product is CASRTDRTNYGYTF.

The chain carries TRBV19 and TRBJ2-3, with a possible D match to TRBD2 (5 bases). V gave up 5 bases and J gave up 4 bases, with 19 bases separating them. This CDR3 is 16 amino acids long. Germline CDR1 is LNHDA and CDR2 is SQIVND (reference sequence). In DNA, the CDR3 is TGTGCCAGTAGTCCCCGGGGAGATAGAGTCGCAGATACGCAGTATTTT. Encoded protein: CASSPRGDRVADTQYF. The full variable domain, in which reference TRBV19 and TRBJ2-3 provide the parts outside the CDR3, is DGGITQSPKYLFRKEGQNVTLSCEQNLNHDAMYWYRQDPGQGLRLIYYSQIVNDFQKGDIAEGYSVSREKKESFPLTVTSAQKNPTAFYLCASSPRGDRVADTQYFGPGTRLTVL.

This clone was seen just once. CDR3 in amino acids: CASSLYGQGATGNYEQYF. CDR3 DNA: TGTGCCAGCAGCCTCTACGGACAGGGAGCCACGGGAAATTACGAGCAGTACTTC. The chain uses TRBV5-6 and TRBJ2-7; 8 nucleotides align to TRBD1. Losses at the gene ends were 4 bases for V and 4 bases for J; bases not matched to a gene: 19. CDR1 is SGHDT, CDR2 YYEEEE, per germline. The CDR3 sequence is 18 residues long.

CDR3 sequence (DNA): TGTGCCAGTAGCCTTCTGGGCGTTACTGAAGCTTTCTTT. Translating gives CASSLLGVTEAFF. V gene TRBV19 combines with J gene TRBJ1-1; D is undetermined. The CDR3 has 13 residues. Germline CDR1 and CDR2: LNHDA and SQIVND (reference sequence). V shed 6 bases and J shed 5 bases, with 13 bases lying between them.